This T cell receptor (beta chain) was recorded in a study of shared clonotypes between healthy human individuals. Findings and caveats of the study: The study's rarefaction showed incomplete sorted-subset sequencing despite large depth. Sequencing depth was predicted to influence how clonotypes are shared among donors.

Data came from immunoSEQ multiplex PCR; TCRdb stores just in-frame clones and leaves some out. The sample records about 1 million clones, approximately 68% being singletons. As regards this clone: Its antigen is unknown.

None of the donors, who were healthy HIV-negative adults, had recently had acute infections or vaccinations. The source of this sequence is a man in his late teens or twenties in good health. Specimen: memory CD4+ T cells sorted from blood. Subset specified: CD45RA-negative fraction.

The CDR3, as DNA: TGTGCAAGTCGCTTAGTTGATTACATAGGACTAGCGGGAGGGCAAAGCTCCTACAATGAGCAGTTCTTC. Translated, it gives CASRLVDYIGLAGGQSSYNEQFF. The chain has TRBV12-2 and TRBJ2-1; TRBD2 is taken as the D call from the table, unchecked against the DNA. TRBV12-2 is assigned pseudogene status. CDR3 length: 23 residues.